The sequence of this TCR beta chain was determined in a study of PD-L1 blockade in urothelial cancer. As for the study in general: Bladder-origin urothelial cancer in males described about 90% of the 29 patients. Overall study results and limits: Blood TCR clonality below the median before treatment was a predictor of better survival.

Trimming pared 1 base from V and 4 bases from J, leaving 15 bases between. This CDR3 has 15 amino acids. The germline gives CDR1 SGHKS, CDR2 YYEKEE (reference sequence). Documented time point: pretreatment peripheral blood. As regards this clone: The antigen remains unidentified.

Every PCR was spiked with synthetic TCR analog templates. Measured with immunoSEQ multiplex PCR; TCRdb has only the in-frame clones, and not every one. The table has tens of thousands of clones, about 88% seen once. The chain employs TRBV5-5 and TRBJ2-7; possibly TRBD1 for D (6 bases). The receptor comes from a donor over 35 with urothelial cancer. The input for sequencing was PBMCs, taken around atezolizumab (anti-PD-L1) treatment. CDR3 nucleotide sequence: TGTGCCAGCAGCTTGTACTCACAGGGTGGTTACGAGCAGTACTTC. Translating gives CASSLYSQGGYEQYF. The full variable domain, its missing parts supplied by reference TRBV5-5 and TRBJ2-7, is DAGVTQSPTHLIKTRGQQVTLRCSPISGHKSVSWYQQVLGQGPQFIFQYYEKEERGRGNFPDRFSARQFPNYSSELNVNALLLGDSALYLCASSLYSQGGYEQYFGPGTRLTVT.